The next 2 T cell receptor delta chains were all read from a single sample in a study of gamma-delta T cells after stem cell transplantation. TCRdb processed the RT-PCR reads again with the CATT caller. This table has about 11,000 delta-chain clones, approximately 37% appearing once. What was sequenced was gamma-delta T cells. The source is a human donor. It is not recorded whose cells these are; they may come from a transplant donor.

The rearrangement joins TRDV1 to TRDJ1, with TRDD3 as a possible D gene (5 bases). Trimming pared 3 bases from V and 0 bases from J, leaving 14 bases between. From germline, CDR1 is TSWWSYY and CDR2 QGS. CDR3 length: 16 amino acids. CDR3 residues: CALGEGFPLDTDKLIF. CDR3 nucleotide sequence: TGTGCTCTTGGGGAGGGATTCCCTTTAGACACCGATAAACTCATCTTT.

This chain uses TRDV3 with TRDJ1, with 10 bases identical to TRDD3. Trimming at V came to 4 bases and at J to 3 bases, leaving 5 bases not matched to a gene. The CDR3 has 13 residues. Germline V CDR1 and CDR2: TVYSNPD, GDNSRS (reference sequence). The CDR3 DNA is TGTGCCTGCTGGGGGATAAAATCCGATAAACTCATCTTT. This gives the protein CACWGIKSDKLIF.